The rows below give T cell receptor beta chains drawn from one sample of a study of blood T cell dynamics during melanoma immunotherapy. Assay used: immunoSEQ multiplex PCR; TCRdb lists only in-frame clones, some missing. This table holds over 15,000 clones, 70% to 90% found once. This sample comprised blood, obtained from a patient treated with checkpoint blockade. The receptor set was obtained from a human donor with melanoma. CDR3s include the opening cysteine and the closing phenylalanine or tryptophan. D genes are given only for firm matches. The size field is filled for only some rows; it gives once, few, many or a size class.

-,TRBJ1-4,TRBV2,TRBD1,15,TGTGCCAGCAGCGCGCAGGGGGCGGAAGGGGAAAAACTGTTTTTT,CASSAQGAEGEKLFF
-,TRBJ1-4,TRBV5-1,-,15,TGCGCCAGCAGCTTGCAGGGAACAACTAATGAAAAACTGTTTTTT,CASSLQGTTNEKLFF
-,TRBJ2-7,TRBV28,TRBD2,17,TGTGCCAGCAGCACATCCGGGACTAGCGGGAGGGTGGACGAGCAGTACTTC,CASSTSGTSGRVDEQYF
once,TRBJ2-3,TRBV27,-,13,TGTGCCAGCAGTGGAGGGGTATCAGTTACGCAGTATTTT,CASSGGVSVTQYF
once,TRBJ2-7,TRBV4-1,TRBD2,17,TGCGCCAGCAGCCAAGATAAAATAGGACTAGAATTTATCGAGCAGTACTTC,CASSQDKIGLEFIEQYF
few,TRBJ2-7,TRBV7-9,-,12,TGTGCCAGCAGCCAATCTCGGTACGAGCAGTACTTC,CASSQSRYEQYF
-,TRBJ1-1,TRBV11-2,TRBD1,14,TGTGCCAGCAGCTTAGTGGACAGGGGAGCTGAAGCTTTCTTT,CASSLVDRGAEAFF
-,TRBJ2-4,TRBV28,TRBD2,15,TGTGCCAGCAGTTTAGCGGGAGGCCTAAAAAACATTCAGTACTTC,CASSLAGGLKNIQYF
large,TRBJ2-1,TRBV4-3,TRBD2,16,TGCGCCAGCAGCCAAGATTTCCAGCGGGAGGACAATGAGCAGTTCTTC,CASSQDFQREDNEQFF
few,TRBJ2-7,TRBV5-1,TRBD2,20,TGCGCCAGCAGCTTGCAGAGCGGGAGGCCTCTTCAATCGAGGTCCTACGAGCAGTACTTC,CASSLQSGRPLQSRSYEQYF
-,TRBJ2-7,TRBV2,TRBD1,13,TGTGCCAGCGCAGGGACAGCAGACTACGAGCAGTACTTC,CASAGTADYEQYF
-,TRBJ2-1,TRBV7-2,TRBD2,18,TGTGCCAGCAGCTTAGAATTAGCGGGAGGCCCGTCCGACAATGAGCAGTTCTTC,CASSLELAGGPSDNEQFF
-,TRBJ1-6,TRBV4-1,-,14,TGCGCCAGCAGCCAGAAACCGGCGGATTCACCCCTCCACTTT,CASSQKPADSPLHF
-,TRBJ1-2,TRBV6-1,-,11,TGTGCCAGCCAGAATACCTATGGCTACACCTTC,CASQNTYGYTF
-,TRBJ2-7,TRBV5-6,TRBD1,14,TGTGCCAGCAGCCCCAGACAGGGGGCTGACGAGCAGTACTTC,CASSPRQGADEQYF
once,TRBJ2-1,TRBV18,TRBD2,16,TGTGCCAGCTCTCAGGGGACTAGCGGGAGCATCGATGAGCAGTTCTTC,CASSQGTSGSIDEQFF
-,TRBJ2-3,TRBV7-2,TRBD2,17,TGTGCCAGCAGCTCCATAATCGGGACTAGGGATAGAGATACGCAGTATTTT,CASSSIIGTRDRDTQYF
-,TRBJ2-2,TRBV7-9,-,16,TGTGCCAGCAGCTTATACGGGACGATGAACACCGGGGAGCTGTTTTTT,CASSLYGTMNTGELFF
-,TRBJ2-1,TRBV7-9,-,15,TGTGCCAGCAGCTTTACGGAGGGGTCCTACAATGAGCAGTTCTTC,CASSFTEGSYNEQFF
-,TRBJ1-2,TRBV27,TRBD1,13,TGTGCCAGCAGTTGGACAGGGATGAATGGCTACACCTTC,CASSWTGMNGYTF
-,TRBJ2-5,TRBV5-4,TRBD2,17,TGTGCCAGCAGCAACCCTTTCGGCCGGGAGGGGGTGGAGACCCAGTACTTC,CASSNPFGREGVETQYF
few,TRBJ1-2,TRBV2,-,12,TGTGCCAGCACAGCCCCTAACTATGGCTACACCTTC,CASTAPNYGYTF
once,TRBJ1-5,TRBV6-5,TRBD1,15,TGTGCCAGCAGCAGGACAGGGGGAAGCAATCAGCCCCAGCATTTT,CASSRTGGSNQPQHF
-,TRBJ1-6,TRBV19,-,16,TGTGCCAGTAGTATAGATCTCGACAGGTTAAGGTCACCCCTCCACTTT,CASSIDLDRLRSPLHF
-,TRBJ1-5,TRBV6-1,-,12,TGTGCCAGCAGTCTAACGGTTCAGCCCCAGCATTTT,CASSLTVQPQHF
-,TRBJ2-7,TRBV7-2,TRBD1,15,TGTGCCAGCAGTCCCCGGGGGACAGGGGGCTACGAGCAGTACTTC,CASSPRGTGGYEQYF
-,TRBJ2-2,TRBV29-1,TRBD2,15,TGCAGCGTTGGCCCTAGCGGAGCTTACACCGGGGAGCTGTTTTTT,CSVGPSGAYTGELFF
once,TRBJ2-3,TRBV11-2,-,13,TGTGCCAGCAGCTTAGACCTAGGGGATACGCAGTATTTT,CASSLDLGDTQYF
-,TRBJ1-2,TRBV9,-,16,TGTGCCAGCAGCTCATTGGGGGGTGCCAGCCTCTATGGCTACACCTTC,CASSSLGGASLYGYTF
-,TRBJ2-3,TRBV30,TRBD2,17,TGTGCCTGGAGTCGTAGCGGGAGGGCCTGGAGCACAGATACGCAGTATTTT,CAWSRSGRAWSTDTQYF
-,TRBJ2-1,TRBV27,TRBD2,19,TGTGCCAGCAGTCTCCGACTAGCGGGAGGGCCGGTTTACTACAATGAGCAGTTCTTC,CASSLRLAGGPVYYNEQFF
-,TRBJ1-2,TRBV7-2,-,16,TGTGCCAGCAGCTTAGTTGTAGTCAGGGCTAACTATGGCTACACCTTC,CASSLVVVRANYGYTF
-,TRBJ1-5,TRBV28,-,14,TGTGCCAGCAGTTTGGGGTGGGGAAATCAGCCCCAGCATTTT,CASSLGWGNQPQHF
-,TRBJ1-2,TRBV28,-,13,TGTGCCAGCAGTTTGGGGGGGAACTATGGCTACACCTTC,CASSLGGNYGYTF
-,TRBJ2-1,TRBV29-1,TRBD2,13,TGCAGCGTTCTCGCGGGAGGGCTTTATGAGCAGTTCTTC,CSVLAGGLYEQFF
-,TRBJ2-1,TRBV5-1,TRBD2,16,TGCGCCAGCAGCCTGACTAGCGGGAGTAGTTTTAATGAGCAGTTCTTC,CASSLTSGSSFNEQFF
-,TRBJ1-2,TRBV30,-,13,TGTGCCTGGAGTCCCCCCCAGCGCCATGGCTACACCTTC,CAWSPPQRHGYTF
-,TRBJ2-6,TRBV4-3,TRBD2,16,TGCGCCAGCAGCCCCGCCGGGGGGTCCGGGGCCAACGTCCTGACTTTC,CASSPAGGSGANVLTF
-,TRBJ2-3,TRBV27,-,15,TGTGCCAGCAGTTTAGGCGGGGTGACCACAGATACGCAGTATTTT,CASSLGGVTTDTQYF
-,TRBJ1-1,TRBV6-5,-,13,TGTGCCAGCAGCCTCAGGGAGAACACTGAAGCTTTCTTT,CASSLRENTEAFF